This T cell receptor beta chain emerged from a study of T cell responses to AZD1222 COVID-19 vaccine. The assay was immunoSEQ multiplex PCR, and TCRdb's table has in-frame clones only and misses some. The sample shows some 110,000 clones, approximately 93% of them seen only once. A word on this clone: The antigen is undetermined.

Study-level findings and limits: With dominance at 160-218 and 743-854, vaccine-associated CD4 TCRs spanned spike. Possibly, clonal diversity was underestimated; donors were largely white British and included more females.

This CDR3 region has 20 residues. Trimming cost V 1 base and J 0 bases, with 20 bases left between them. Germline V lookup: CDR1 SGHRS, CDR2 YFSETQ. The starting material was peripheral blood, obtained on day 0 of AZD1222 vaccination. This TCR was sampled from an adult in good health. The V gene is TRBV5-1, the J gene TRBJ1-6; no clear D gene. CDR3 amino acids: CASSLSTPATFSSYNSPLHF. The CDR3, as DNA: TGCGCCAGCAGCTTGTCAACCCCGGCCACGTTCAGCTCCTATAATTCACCCCTCCACTTT.